This T cell receptor (beta chain) was observed in a study of blood T cells in healthy people across ages. Study results and limitations: Changes in expanded clonotypes were possibly confounded, as the CMV status of donors was unknown.

The authors ran a second PCR of roughly 6 to 12 cycles using a sample-barcoded 5' primer and a J-beta primer mix. TCRdb re-called the 5' RACE reads with MiXCR, one entry per CDR3 protein. The data show about 1,500,000 distinct CDR3 sequences, 42% seen once. The CDR3 is 17 residues long. The J segment lost 0 bases and the V segment lost 10 bases, leaving 17 bases of the junction unmatched. Germline V lookup: CDR1 MNHEY, CDR2 SMNVEV (reference sequence). As concerns this clonotype: Its matching antigen is unknown.

Samples each had at least 5.5 micrograms of total RNA extracted. The receptor was isolated from a woman between 18 and 29 years old in good health. V usage is TRBV27 and J usage is TRBJ2-5, with TRBD2 matching 7 bases. The material sequenced was blood. CDR3 amino acids: CATHGAKWGGYQETQYF. The CDR3 DNA sequence: TGTGCCACCCATGGAGCGAAATGGGGGGGGTACCAAGAGACCCAGTACTTC.